Listed below are T cell receptor beta chains from one sample, sequenced in a study of CD8 T cells in Susac syndrome. MiXCR, run by TCRdb on the immunoSEQ multiplex PCR reads, gives a single entry per CDR3 protein. This table holds roughly 200,000 distinct CDR3 sequences, 90% to 95% found once. Material for sequencing was CD4+ T cells from PBMCs. These receptors all come from a human donor with Susac syndrome. Both conserved end residues are part of each CDR3. D genes are given only for firm matches. Some rows mark clone size as missing; the rest say once, few, many or name a class of expanded clone.

d_call,j_call,clone_size,v_call,cdr3_nt,cdr3_aa
TRBD1,TRBJ1-4,-,TRBV20-1,TGCAGTCCACATTCCACAGGGGACGAAAAACTGTTTTTT,CSPHSTGDEKLFF
-,TRBJ1-4,-,TRBV11-2,TGTGCCAGCAGCTCCCTGACAGGAGGAGGAGAAAAACTGTTTTTT,CASSSLTGGGEKLFF
-,TRBJ1-5,-,TRBV7-9,TGTGCCAGCAGCTTCGGACCCGGGGAGTTCAATCAGCCCCAGCATTTT,CASSFGPGEFNQPQHF
-,TRBJ1-3,-,TRBV7-9,TGTGCCAGCAGCCCCGGCGGAGCTGAAAACACCATATATTTT,CASSPGGAENTIYF
-,TRBJ1-1,-,TRBV2,TGTGCCAGCAATGGGCGGGGGGAAATCGCTGAAGCTTTCTTT,CASNGRGEIAEAFF
TRBD1,TRBJ2-5,-,TRBV15,TGTGCCACCAGTGGTTTCAGGGGGACCGGGGAGACCCAGTACTTC,CATSGFRGTGETQYF
-,TRBJ1-3,-,TRBV29-1,TGCAGCGTTGGGGTCCAGAACACCATATATTTT,CSVGVQNTIYF
-,TRBJ1-1,once,TRBV18,TGTGCCAGCTCACCAGGGGCAGGGCTCAACACTGAAGCTTTCTTT,CASSPGAGLNTEAFF
-,TRBJ2-2,-,TRBV12-3/TRBV12-4,TGTGCCAGCAGTCCCCGCGACGCTCCGGGGCGCCGGGAGCTGTTTTTT,CASSPRDAPGRRELFF
-,TRBJ1-5,once,TRBV7-2,TGTGCCAGCAGCTTAGAGACTAGCAATCAGCCCCAGCATTTT,CASSLETSNQPQHF
TRBD1,TRBJ2-7,-,TRBV4-1,TGCGCCAGCAGCGTCGGACAGGGCCAAACCTACGAGCAGTACTTC,CASSVGQGQTYEQYF
TRBD2,TRBJ2-3,-,TRBV20-1,TGCAGTGCTATTCGGGGGGGCCGCACAGATACGCAGTATTTT,CSAIRGGRTDTQYF
-,TRBJ2-3,-,TRBV5-1,TGCGCCAGCAGCTTCCTCGTGGGTGGGCCGAGCACAGATACGCAGTATTTT,CASSFLVGGPSTDTQYF
TRBD1,TRBJ2-7,-,TRBV5-1,TGCGCCAGCAGCTTGGGACAGGGTGGCGAGCAGTACTTC,CASSLGQGGEQYF
-,TRBJ1-2,-,TRBV7-9,TGTGCCAGCAGCTTAGACAGGGCGGAGGGCTACACCTTC,CASSLDRAEGYTF
-,TRBJ2-6,-,TRBV18,TGTGCCAGCTCACCTCCCGGGCTCTCTGGGGCCAACGTCCTGACTTTC,CASSPPGLSGANVLTF
TRBD1,TRBJ1-2,-,TRBV15,TGTGCCACCAGCGGCCGAAATCCGGGACAGTATGGCTACACCTTC,CATSGRNPGQYGYTF
-,TRBJ2-7,-,TRBV7-9,TGTGCCAGCAGCTCTGCGGGGGCGCGGGCTTACGAGCAGTACTTC,CASSSAGARAYEQYF
TRBD1,TRBJ2-7,-,TRBV29-1,TGCAGCGCCGCCCCTACGGGACAGCCGTCCTACGAGCAGTACTTC,CSAAPTGQPSYEQYF
-,TRBJ1-3,-,TRBV4-1,TGCGCCAGCAGCCAAGATCTCCCAGGGGCCGGAAACACCATATATTTT,CASSQDLPGAGNTIYF
TRBD2,TRBJ2-1,-,TRBV6-2/TRBV6-3,TGTGCCAGCAGTATCCCCTTGGGAGCGGGGGAACACAATGAGCAGTTCTTC,CASSIPLGAGEHNEQFF
-,TRBJ1-1,-,TRBV5-1,TGCGCCAGCAGCTTGGCCGTAGCACAACTTAACACTGAAGCTTTCTTT,CASSLAVAQLNTEAFF
-,TRBJ2-7,-,TRBV2,TGTGCCAGCAGTGAGTCTATAAGCTCCTACGAGCAGTACTTC,CASSESISSYEQYF
TRBD2,TRBJ2-7,-,TRBV4-2,TGTGCCAGCAGCCAAGACCCCCACTCGACTAGCGGGGCGGGGGAGCAGTACTTC,CASSQDPHSTSGAGEQYF
-,TRBJ2-3,-,TRBV7-9,TGTGCCAGCAGCCCGGGTAACAGCCTCACAGATACGCAGTATTTT,CASSPGNSLTDTQYF
TRBD1,TRBJ2-5,-,TRBV9,TGTGCCAGCAGCAGGGACAGGCACCAAGAGACCCAGTACTTC,CASSRDRHQETQYF
TRBD2,TRBJ2-5,-,TRBV30,TGTGCCTGGAACGGACTAGCGGGGACGTTCGGAGAGACCCAGTACTTC,CAWNGLAGTFGETQYF
-,TRBJ1-4,-,TRBV15,TGTGCCACCAGCATATCACCACCCGGTCATGAAAAACTGTTTTTT,CATSISPPGHEKLFF
-,TRBJ2-1,-,TRBV12-3/TRBV12-4,TGTGCCAGCAGTCCCCCCAGAGACCATCGAACAGACAATGAGCAGTTCTTC,CASSPPRDHRTDNEQFF
-,TRBJ2-5,-,TRBV29-1,TGCAGCGTGACCAGGGTCGGGGAGACCCAGTACTTC,CSVTRVGETQYF
-,TRBJ2-5,-,TRBV11-2,TGTGCCAGCAGCTTAGATGGCGGGGCCCAAGAGACCCAGTACTTC,CASSLDGGAQETQYF
-,TRBJ2-2,-,TRBV24-1,TGTGCCACCAGTGAGGACGCGATCGGGGAGCTGTTTTTT,CATSEDAIGELFF
-,TRBJ2-5,-,TRBV4-3,TGCGCCAGCAGCCAACACCTTCAAGAGACCCAGTACTTC,CASSQHLQETQYF
-,TRBJ2-3,-,TRBV2,TGTGCCAGCACCGAGACGGACGCTAGCACAGATACGCAGTATTTT,CASTETDASTDTQYF
TRBD1,TRBJ1-2,-,TRBV15,TGTGCCACCAGCAGAGGGGACAGGTCTAACTATGGCTACACCTTC,CATSRGDRSNYGYTF
TRBD1,TRBJ2-7,-,TRBV12-3/TRBV12-4,TGTGCCAGCATGGACAGGCCTCGTGGTGAGCAGTACTTC,CASMDRPRGEQYF
-,TRBJ2-1,-,TRBV15,TGTGCCACCAGCAGGGACCTAAGGGCGGGGAACTCCTACAATGAGCAGTTCTTC,CATSRDLRAGNSYNEQFF
-,TRBJ1-1,-,TRBV4-3,TGCGCCAGCAGCCAAGAGGATCGGGCAGTTGAAGCTTTCTTT,CASSQEDRAVEAFF
-,TRBJ1-3,-,TRBV14,TGTGCCAGCAGCCACGGGAGCACCATATATTTT,CASSHGSTIYF
TRBD1,TRBJ1-1,-,TRBV2,TGTGCCAGCAGTGATAGACAGGGGAGAGCTTTCTTT,CASSDRQGRAFF
-,TRBJ2-7,once,TRBV5-4,TGTGCCAGCAGCAGATCACAGGGAAGGTACGGCGACGAGCAGTACTTC,CASSRSQGRYGDEQYF
-,TRBJ2-5,-,TRBV2,TGTGCCAGCAGCGTTAGCGGACAAGAGACCCAGTACTTC,CASSVSGQETQYF
-,TRBJ2-3,few,TRBV3-1,TGTGCCAGCAGCCAAAGAAGCACAGATACGCAGTATTTT,CASSQRSTDTQYF
TRBD1,TRBJ1-5,-,TRBV6-6,TGTGCCAGTAGCTTTGGTGGACAGGGCAGCCAGCCCCAGCATTTT,CASSFGGQGSQPQHF
-,TRBJ2-1,-,TRBV5-1,TGCGCCAGCAGCCCCGGATCCGGCGGGGAAACCTACAATGAGCAGTTCTTC,CASSPGSGGETYNEQFF
-,TRBJ1-6,-,TRBV20-1,TGCAGTGCTAGTTATTCCGCAGATAATAATTCACCCCTCCACTTT,CSASYSADNNSPLHF
TRBD1,TRBJ1-5,-,TRBV6-2/TRBV6-3,TGTGCCAGCAGTTACTCGGTCGGACAGGGGGAAGTATCGTGGTCTGGCTCTCAGCCCCAGCATTTT,CASSYSVGQGEVSWSGSQPQHF
-,TRBJ2-5,-,TRBV9,TGTGCCAGCAGCGTAGAGTGGGGGGCTCTTTGGACCCAGTACTTC,CASSVEWGALWTQYF
-,TRBJ2-3,-,TRBV4-1,TGCGCCAGCAGCCCCAGGTGGGGAACAGATACGCAGTATTTT,CASSPRWGTDTQYF
TRBD1,TRBJ1-1,-,TRBV20-1,TGCAGTGCTGACTCTGGGACAGGGGGAACTGAAGCTTTCTTT,CSADSGTGGTEAFF